The 13 T cell receptor beta chains presented below share a single source sample, sequenced in a study of T cell repertoires in cytomegalovirus infection. Each CDR3 protein gets one entry after TCRdb re-called the reads with MiXCR. This table holds roughly 100,000 distinct CDR3 sequences, 16% found once. Specimen: PBMCs. The receptors come from a human donor in good health (CMV status not recorded). Some clones in this sample may be carry-over from other donors' samples.

This clonotype was picked up many times. The chain has TRBV7-2 and TRBJ2-3; the D gene is possibly TRBD1 (5 bases). Germline V gives CDR1 SGHTA, CDR2 FQGNSA. This CDR3 spans 11 amino acids. With 7 bases removed from V and 6 bases from J, the gap between germline ends came to 8 bases. CDR3 amino acids: CASTSGDTQYF. The CDR3 DNA follows: TGTGCCAGCACCTCAGGGGATACGCAGTATTTT.

CDR3 DNA sequence: TGTGCCAGCAGCTCCGACAGGCGGGTCTCTGGGGCCAACGTCCTGACTTTC. It is translated as CASSSDRRVSGANVLTF. The chain links TRBV5-4 to TRBJ2-6; perhaps TRBD1 as D (6 bases). V lost 3 bases and J 0 bases, leaving 13 bases between the germline ends. CDR1 is SGHNT, CDR2 YYREEE, per germline (reference sequence). This CDR3 spans 17 amino acids. The full variable domain, in which reference TRBV5-4 and TRBJ2-6 provide the parts outside the CDR3, is ETGVTQSPTHLIKTRGQQVTLRCSSQSGHNTVSWYQQALGQGPQFIFQYYREEENGRGNFPPRFSGLQFPNYSSELNVNALELDDSALYLCASSSDRRVSGANVLTFGAGSRLTVL.

The chain couples TRBV12-3 or TRBV12-4 to TRBJ1-1, with D hard to call. Trimming left V 5 bases short and J 2 bases short, with 9 bases between. This CDR3 has 13 amino acids. DNA for the CDR3: TGTGCCAGCAGTGAGGGATATAACACTGAAGCTTTCTTT. The encoded protein is CASSEGYNTEAFF.

V is TRBV6-2 or TRBV6-3 and J is TRBJ1-1; D is unclear. The CDR3 has 11 amino acids. The V gene's germline CDR1 is MNHEY and CDR2 SVGEGT. The germline V and J ends were trimmed by 8 bases and 5 bases, with 9 bases remaining between them. The CDR3 region has the DNA TGTGCCAGCGGGATCTTTACTGAAGCTTTCTTT. Translated, it gives CASGIFTEAFF.

This clonotype was detected ten times or more. This sequence joins TRBV7-2 and TRBJ2-1; D possibly corresponds to TRBD1 (5 bases). The CDR3 runs 15 residues. V shed 1 base and J shed 3 bases, with 10 bases lying between them. The V gene's germline CDR1 is SGHTA and CDR2 FQGNSA. The CDR3 is CASSLGVGDYNEQFF. The CDR3 DNA is TGTGCCAGCAGCTTAGGGGTAGGGGACTACAATGAGCAGTTCTTC. Supplemented by reference TRBV7-2 and TRBJ2-1, the full variable domain reads GAGVSQSPSNKVTEKGKDVELRCDPISGHTALYWYRQSLGQGLEFLIYFQGNSAPDKSGLPSDRFSAERTGGSVSTLTIQRTQQEDSAVYLCASSLGVGDYNEQFFGPGTRLTVL.

The CDR3 spells CASIQPGGQRSDYTF. In DNA form, the CDR3 reads TGTGCCAGCATCCAACCCGGGGGGCAGCGGTCGGACTACACCTTC. The chain recombines TRBV6-1 with TRBJ1-2, with D perhaps matching TRBD1 (6 bases). Per the germline V gene, CDR1 is MNHNS and CDR2 is SASEGT. The CDR3 loop spans 15 amino acids. V dropped 7 bases and J dropped 10 bases, with 25 bases sitting between them.

The table lists this clonotype with many counts. This chain uses TRBV7-6 with TRBJ2-5, with 7 nucleotides matching TRBD1. After removal of 0 bases from V and 0 bases from J, the junction contained 10 bases not matched to a gene. The CDR3 runs to 18 residues. The germline gives CDR1 SGHVS, CDR2 FNYEAQ. The CDR3 here is CASSLAPGTATYQETQYF. DNA for the CDR3: TGTGCCAGCAGCTTAGCGCCGGGGACAGCAACCTACCAAGAGACCCAGTACTTC. The whole variable domain, filled in from reference TRBV7-6 and TRBJ2-5, reads GAGVSQSPRYKVTKRGQDVALRCDPISGHVSLYWYRQALGQGPEFLTYFNYEAQQDKSGLPNDRFSAERPEGSISTLTIQRTEQRDSAMYRCASSLAPGTATYQETQYFGPGTRLLVL.

As concerns this clonotype: Possible read error: a much larger clone is one base away. The chain joins TRBV12-3 or TRBV12-4 to TRBJ1-5; D uncertain. The length of the CDR3 is 12 residues. The CDR3: CAISFIRGILHF. As DNA, the CDR3 is TGTGCCATCAGTTTTATCCGTGGGATCCTGCATTTT.

This sequence joins TRBV6-2 or TRBV6-3 and TRBJ1-1, with D uncertain. The V end was cut by 2 bases, the J end by 5 bases, with 6 bases between. The V gene's germline CDR1 is MNHEY and CDR2 SVGEGT. CDR3 length: 12 residues. CDR3 bases: TGTGCCAGCAGTTACGTAGGTACTGAAGCTTTCTTT. It encodes CASSYVGTEAFF.

This clonotype was picked up a small number of times. The gene calls are TRBV20-1 and TRBJ2-1; D is ambiguous. The V gene's germline CDR1 is DFQATT and CDR2 SNEGSKA (reference sequence). The V and J ends lost 3 bases and 8 bases respectively, with 17 bases between them. The CDR3 has 14 amino acids. Here the CDR3 reads CSARFWTRSDEQFF. The CDR3 DNA follows: TGCAGTGCTAGGTTTTGGACCCGGTCGGATGAGCAGTTCTTC.

Here the CDR3 DNA reads TGTGCCAGCAGTCTGTACAGAGATCAGCCCCAGCATTTT. Its translation: CASSLYRDQPQHF. V and J are TRBV28 and TRBJ1-5, with D unresolved. V was trimmed by 5 bases and J by 5 bases, leaving 10 bases between them. The CDR3 totals 13 residues. Germline lookup yields CDR1 MDHEN and CDR2 SYDVKM.

V and J are TRBV4-2 and TRBJ2-1, with no clear D. V was clipped by 1 base and J by 8 bases, with 12 bases between them. The CDR3 has 14 residues. CDR1 is LGHNA and CDR2 is YNFKEQ in the germline V gene. The CDR3 spells CASSQGLERDEQFF. CDR3 coding DNA: TGTGCCAGCAGCCAAGGTTTAGAGAGAGATGAGCAGTTCTTC.

Ten or more counts support this clonotype. The chain links TRBV7-2 to TRBJ2-1, with 8 bases that match TRBD2. Trimming at V came to 1 base and at J to 9 bases, leaving 8 bases not matched to a gene. The CDR3 is 15 amino acids. From germline, CDR1 is SGHTA and CDR2 FQGNSA. The CDR3 DNA follows: TGTGCCAGCAGCTTAGGCGGGCCGGGAGGGATTGAGCAGTTCTTC. Translating it yields CASSLGGPGGIEQFF. The full variable domain, rest sourced from reference TRBV7-2 and TRBJ2-1, is GAGVSQSPSNKVTEKGKDVELRCDPISGHTALYWYRQSLGQGLEFLIYFQGNSAPDKSGLPSDRFSAERTGGSVSTLTIQRTQQEDSAVYLCASSLGGPGGIEQFFGPGTRLTVL.